These 20 T cell receptor beta chains share one sample of origin, sequenced in a study of cytomegalovirus exposure and HLA in healthy donors. A multiplex PCR was run with 60 Vbeta primers and 13 Jbeta primers. The table came from immunoSEQ multiplex PCR; TCRdb's copy has only in-frame clones and leaves some out. This table holds fewer than 200,000 clones, approximately 80% found once. Sequencing input: PBMCs. The receptors shown here come from a woman between 45 and 60 years old in good health and CMV-seronegative.

This clone showed up just once. The DNA of the CDR3 is TGTGCCAGCAGCGTAGGTTCTTGGCAGGTGAACACCGGGGAGCTGTTTTTT. Translation gives CASSVGSWQVNTGELFF. This chain uses TRBV9 with TRBJ2-2; D uncertain. Trimming took 0 bases from V and 1 from J, leaving 13 bases between them. The CDR3 spans 17 residues. Germline loops: CDR1 SGDLS, CDR2 YYNGEE. Supplemented by reference TRBV9 and TRBJ2-2, the full variable domain reads DSGVTQTPKHLITATGQRVTLRCSPRSGDLSVYWYQQSLDQGLQFLIQYYNGEERAKGNILERFSAQQFPDLHSELNLSSLELGDSALYFCASSVGSWQVNTGELFFGEGSRLTVL.

The chain links TRBV28 to TRBJ1-3, with 9 positions matching TRBD1. CDR3 size: 15 residues. J gave up 8 bases and V 6 bases, and 11 bases lay outside the gene matches. Germline lookup yields CDR1 MDHEN and CDR2 SYDVKM. The CDR3 protein is CASRPTGGEVYTIYF. The CDR3 nucleotides read TGTGCCAGCAGACCCACAGGGGGCGAAGTATACACCATATATTTT.

In this sample, this clone turned up once. The genes are TRBV2 and TRBJ1-1; maybe TRBD1 (6 bases). Germline CDR1 reads SNHLY; CDR2 reads FYNNEI. The CDR3 has 12 amino acids. Deletions cut 11 bases from V and 5 bases from J, with 15 bases between. CDR3 sequence: CAGKGVGTEAFF. CDR3 nucleotides: TGTGCCGGGAAGGGGGTTGGGACTGAAGCTTTCTTT.

The rearrangement uses TRBV5-6 and TRBJ2-7; tentatively, D is TRBD1 (5 bases). V was trimmed by 5 bases and J by 1 base, leaving 10 bases between them. Germline values: CDR1 SGHDT, CDR2 YYEEEE. The CDR3 consists of 13 residues. The CDR3 region is CASSQTESYEQYF. The CDR3 DNA follows: TGTGCCAGCAGTCAGACAGAATCCTACGAGCAGTACTTC.

The table lists this clone with a few counts. This sequence joins TRBV2 and TRBJ1-5, with D unclear. Germline V CDR1 and CDR2: SNHLY, FYNNEI. With 2 bases removed from V and 1 base from J, the gap between germline ends came to 6 bases. The CDR3 runs to 14 residues. CDR3 protein: CASSESSSNQPQHF. The CDR3 coding sequence is TGTGCCAGCAGTGAATCCTCCAGCAATCAGCCCCAGCATTTT. The whole variable domain, remainder taken from reference TRBV2 and TRBJ1-5, is EPEVTQTPSHQVTQMGQEVILRCVPISNHLYFYWYRQILGQKVEFLVSFYNNEISEKSEIFDDQFSVERPDGSNFTLKIRSTKLEDSAMYFCASSESSSNQPQHFGDGTRLSIL.

The chain uses TRBV4-1 and TRBJ1-6, with 9 bases that match TRBD1. The CDR3 has 18 amino acids. V was pared by 1 base and J by 10 bases, with 14 bases of the junction left unmatched. CDR1 is MGHRA and CDR2 is YSYEKL in the germline V gene. For the CDR3, the DNA is TGCGCCAGCAGCCAAGTTTGGAGGGACAGGGTAGTAAGATCACCCCTCCACTTT. This sequence encodes CASSQVWRDRVVRSPLHF.

This sequence joins TRBV25-1 and TRBJ2-3; 11 bases are a match to TRBD2. CDR1 is MGHDK and CDR2 is SYGVNS in the germline V gene. V shed 6 bases and J 3 bases; nucleotides not matched to a gene: 5. This CDR3 is 15 amino acids long. The CDR3 nucleotides are TGTGCCAGCAGCCGACTAGCGGGAAATACAGATACGCAGTATTTT. This sequence encodes CASSRLAGNTDTQYF.

The chain is built from TRBV10-3 and TRBJ2-5; 12 nucleotides align to TRBD2. There are 13 residues in the CDR3. Germline-derived CDR1 and CDR2 are ENHRY and SYGVKD. The J segment lost 5 bases and the V segment lost 5 bases, leaving 0 bases of the junction unmatched. This chain's CDR3 is CAISTSGRETQYF. CDR3 sequence (DNA): TGTGCCATCAGTACTAGCGGGAGGGAGACCCAGTACTTC.

Notes on this clone: The sample contains more than one DNA sequence encoding this CDR3. V and J are TRBV18 and TRBJ1-4; weak D call: TRBD1 (5 bases). This CDR3 is 19 amino acids long. Trimming took 2 bases from V and 3 from J, leaving 22 bases between them. The germline gives CDR1 KGHSH, CDR2 LQKENI. CDR3 in DNA: TGTGCCAGCTCACCATTACAGGTCCCCATAAGTGATGCTAATGAAAAACTGTTTTTT. This encodes CASSPLQVPISDANEKLFF.

The chain recombines TRBV4-3 with TRBJ2-7; 9 bases match TRBD1. The CDR3 is 18 amino acids. Germline loops: CDR1 LGHNA, CDR2 YSLEER. V was clipped by 4 bases and J by 2 bases; unmatched bases: 15. In DNA, the CDR3 is TGCGCCAGCAGCCTGGGGGGAACCGGGACAGGGTACCCCTACGAGCAGTACTTC. Translation: CASSLGGTGTGYPYEQYF.

This clone was counted a few times. This chain uses TRBV19 with TRBJ1-1; maybe TRBD1 (5 bases). V shed 7 bases and J shed 0 bases, with 18 bases lying between them. CDR1 and CDR2 from the germline V gene are LNHDA and SQIVND (reference sequence). CDR3 size: 16 residues. This CDR3 reads CASTSGYSNMNTEAFF. CDR3 in DNA: TGTGCCAGTACCTCAGGGTACAGTAACATGAACACTGAAGCTTTCTTT.

V usage is TRBV7-3 and J usage is TRBJ2-2; D is possibly TRBD2 (6 bases). Looked up from germline, CDR1 is SGHTA and CDR2 is FQGTGA. V lost 3 bases and J 4 bases, leaving 15 bases between the germline ends. The CDR3 sequence is 16 residues long. CDR3 region: CASSFPGLGGTGELFF. CDR3 DNA: TGTGCCAGCAGCTTCCCGGGACTCGGGGGCACCGGGGAGCTGTTTTTT.

The chain couples TRBV28 to TRBJ1-5, with D perhaps matching TRBD1 (6 bases). The ends were cut back, 8 bases at V and 0 bases at J, with 17 bases in the middle. Germline CDR1 and CDR2: MDHEN and SYDVKM. The CDR3 totals 16 residues. The CDR3 bases are TGTGCCAGCGGCCAAACTTCAGGGGTTAGCAATCAGCCCCAGCATTTT. Translating it yields CASGQTSGVSNQPQHF.

V and J are TRBV5-4 and TRBJ2-1; 7 nucleotides agree with TRBD2. This CDR3 spans 15 amino acids. The J segment lost 5 bases and the V segment lost 5 bases, leaving 10 bases of the junction unmatched. The germline CDR1 and CDR2 sequences are SGHNT and YYREEE (reference sequence). Written as DNA, the CDR3 is TGTGCCAGCAGTGCCACGGGGGGTCGACACAATGAGCAGTTCTTC. Residues: CASSATGGRHNEQFF. The full variable domain, its missing parts supplied by reference TRBV5-4 and TRBJ2-1, is ETGVTQSPTHLIKTRGQQVTLRCSSQSGHNTVSWYQQALGQGPQFIFQYYREEENGRGNFPPRFSGLQFPNYSSELNVNALELDDSALYLCASSATGGRHNEQFFGPGTRLTVL.

The chain is built from TRBV6-1 and TRBJ1-2, with D perhaps matching TRBD1 (6 bases). This CDR3 is 12 amino acids long. Germline V gene lookup returns CDR1 MNHNS and CDR2 SASEGT. Trimming shortened V by 5 bases and J by 2 bases, and 6 bases separated the two germline ends. The CDR3 here is CASSQGNYGYTF. CDR3 sequence (DNA): TGTGCCAGCAGTCAGGGGAACTATGGCTACACCTTC.

The genes are TRBV27 and TRBJ2-1; the match to TRBD2 covers 10 bases. The CDR3 covers 16 residues. Trimming removed 7 bases from V and 7 bases from J; junction bases left unmatched: 13. CDR1 and CDR2 from the germline V gene are MNHEY and SMNVEV (reference sequence). CDR3 coding DNA: TGTGCCAGCACCCCATTAGCGGGAGGCCCGGGGAATGAGCAGTTCTTC. It is translated as CASTPLAGGPGNEQFF.

The J gene is TRBJ2-5, the V gene TRBV11-3, with D perhaps matching TRBD2 (6 bases). Germline values: CDR1 SGHNT, CDR2 YENEEA. With 5 bases removed from V and 7 bases from J, the gap between germline ends came to 17 bases. This CDR3 spans 14 amino acids. CDR3 in DNA: TGTGCCAGCAGCCAGACTAGACGCCCAGGGACCCAGTACTTC. Translated: CASSQTRRPGTQYF.

The V and J genes are TRBV5-4 and TRBJ2-7; 7 bases align to TRBD2. CDR1 SGHNT and CDR2 YYREEE come from the germline V gene (reference sequence). The junction had 16 bases not matched to a gene; V was cut back by 4 bases and J by 6 bases. CDR3 length equals 16 residues. The CDR3: CASSLARGGWGSEQYF. DNA of the CDR3: TGTGCCAGCAGCCTCGCTCGGGGAGGGTGGGGTAGCGAGCAGTACTTC.

This clone was observed a few times. A junction boundary mismatches the germline segment, possibly from a read error. The genes are TRBV7-8 and TRBJ2-7; possibly TRBD2 for D (8 bases). This CDR3 comprises 16 residues. CDR1 SGHVS and CDR2 FQNEAQ come from the germline V gene. The CDR3 here is CASSDSGGQTSYVRNF. The CDR3 DNA is TGTGCCAGCAGCGACAGCGGGGGACAGACCTCCTACGTTCGAAACTTC.

This chain uses TRBV6-6 with TRBJ1-6; TRBD1 matches at 9 bases. The CDR3 sequence is 15 residues long. Germline V CDR1 and CDR2: MNHNY, SVGAGI (reference sequence). V dropped 6 bases and J dropped 8; count of bases not matched to a gene: 8. In nucleotides, the CDR3 is TGTGCCAGCAGCTCCACAGGGGGCAGGGATTCACCCCTCCACTTT. Encoded protein: CASSSTGGRDSPLHF.